This T cell receptor beta chain comes out of a study of identical twins. Study-wide results and limits: Modeled out-of-frame TCR alpha sharing in monozygotic twins fell below observed levels. Abundant beta clonotypes from cord blood had fewer insertions, unlike memory repertoires, which showed none. Low generation-probability sequences were in excess among twin-shared out-of-frame alpha sequences.

This clonotype was observed many times. As yet, its antigen is unknown. Template switching introduced a universal primer site, and the cDNA bore unique molecular identifiers. TCRdb re-analysed the 5' RACE reads in MiXCR, keeping a single row per CDR3 protein. The sample records 550,000 to 800,000 distinct CDR3 sequences, under 8.5% being singletons. CDR3 size: 16 residues. V was trimmed by 4 bases and J by 0 bases, leaving 13 bases between them. The V gene's germline CDR1 is MDHEN and CDR2 SYDVKM. Separately, the same data were catalogued under a study of yellow fever vaccine responses in identical twins.

The chain uses TRBV28 and TRBJ1-3; D is undetermined. The receptor was isolated from a woman between 18 and 29 years old in good health. Sequencing input: PBMCs. Written as DNA, the CDR3 is TGTGCCAGCAGTTCTGGGCAATTGAGCTCTGGAAACACCATATATTTT. Translated, it gives CASSSGQLSSGNTIYF. The full variable domain, its missing parts supplied by reference TRBV28 and TRBJ1-3, is DVKVTQSSRYLVKRTGEKVFLECVQDMDHENMFWYRQDPGLGLRLIYFSYDVKMKEKGDIPEGYSVSREKKERFSLILESASTNQTSMYLCASSSGQLSSGNTIYFGEGSWLTVV.